These 30 T cell receptor beta chains share one sample of origin, sequenced in a study of T cell responses to AZD1222 COVID-19 vaccine. TCRdb keeps only in-frame clones here, not all; method: immunoSEQ multiplex PCR. The sample yields 110,000 or so clones, about 90% seen once. The material was peripheral blood, obtained on day 0 of AZD1222 vaccination. The receptor set was obtained from an adult in good health.

This chain joins TRBV6-5 and TRBJ2-7; 9 bases line up with TRBD1. V lost 8 bases and J lost 2; bases outside the gene matches: 10. The germline V gene encodes CDR1 MNHEY and CDR2 SVGAGI. The length of the CDR3 is 15 residues. This chain's CDR3 is CASGRAGQGPYEQYF. DNA of the CDR3: TGTGCCAGCGGGCGCGCGGGACAGGGTCCCTACGAGCAGTACTTC.

This clone was seen more than once but under ten times. The chain combines TRBV18 with TRBJ2-2; D is unresolved. The CDR3 is 13 residues long. Germline CDR1 reads KGHSH; CDR2 reads LQKENI. The V and J ends lost 3 bases and 0 bases respectively, with 2 bases between them. The CDR3 spells CASSPPNTGELFF. CDR3 coding DNA: TGTGCCAGCTCACCTCCGAACACCGGGGAGCTGTTTTTT.

The rearrangement uses TRBV7-8 and TRBJ2-3, with 12 bases fitting TRBD2. CDR3 length equals 18 residues. Germline-derived CDR1 and CDR2 are SGHVS and FQNEAQ. V dropped 2 bases and J dropped 2; count of bases not matched to a gene: 8. CDR3 nucleotides: TGTGCCAGCAGCTTAAGGGCTAGCGGGGGGGTAAACACAGATACGCAGTATTTT. This codes for CASSLRASGGVNTDTQYF.

The V and J genes are TRBV29-1 and TRBJ2-7; D might be TRBD1 or TRBD2, each matching 5 bases. Germline CDR1 SQVTM, CDR2 ANQGSEA. Trimming took 5 bases from V and 2 from J, leaving 10 bases between them. The CDR3 runs 12 residues. DNA of the CDR3: TGCAGCGTTCGGGACGGTGCCTACGAGCAGTACTTC. It translates to CSVRDGAYEQYF.

The V gene is TRBV5-8, the J gene TRBJ2-1; D is possibly TRBD2 (6 bases). The V gene lost 4 bases and the J gene lost 0 bases, with 11 bases spanning the gap. Germline V gives CDR1 SGHTS, CDR2 YDEGEE. This CDR3 is built from 15 residues. The CDR3 DNA reads TGTGCCAGCAGCAGTAGCGGAGCCTCCTACAATGAGCAGTTCTTC. Translating it yields CASSSSGASYNEQFF.

The J gene is TRBJ2-2, the V gene TRBV18; TRBD1 is a possible D gene (5 bases). V dropped 3 bases and J dropped 3 bases, with 11 bases sitting between them. This CDR3 contains 15 residues. Germline V gives CDR1 KGHSH, CDR2 LQKENI. The CDR3 DNA is TGTGCCAGCTCACCGAGACAGATTCACACCGGGGAGCTGTTTTTT. Its protein product is CASSPRQIHTGELFF.

The chain combines TRBV5-4 with TRBJ2-5; 10 nucleotides align to TRBD1. The V gene's germline CDR1 is SGHNT and CDR2 YYREEE (reference sequence). This CDR3 has 14 amino acids. The trim removed 4 bases at V and 4 bases at J, leaving 4 bases unmatched. CDR3 region: CASSLGQGVETQYF. Here the CDR3 DNA reads TGTGCCAGCAGCCTAGGACAGGGGGTAGAGACCCAGTACTTC.

The chain is built from TRBV18 and TRBJ1-2; possibly TRBD1 for D (5 bases). V was trimmed by 3 bases and J by 2 bases, leaving 13 bases between them. CDR1 KGHSH and CDR2 LQKENI come from the germline V gene. The CDR3 contains 15 residues. DNA of the CDR3: TGTGCCAGCTCACCTCGTGCGCAGGGAAACTATGGCTACACCTTC. Residues: CASSPRAQGNYGYTF.

This chain joins TRBV7-8 and TRBJ2-1; D gene ambiguous. Between the trimmed V and J ends, which lost 1 base and 9 bases, there was a span of 13 bases. CDR3 length: 14 amino acids. Germline CDR1 reads SGHVS; CDR2 reads FQNEAQ. CDR3 sequence reads: CASSLGFQMSEQFF. CDR3 in DNA: TGTGCCAGCAGCTTAGGGTTTCAGATGAGTGAGCAGTTCTTC.

This chain connects TRBV6-5 to TRBJ1-1; TRBD1 matches 8 bases. CDR1 is MNHEY, CDR2 SVGAGI, per germline. The CDR3 covers 13 residues. V shed 10 bases, J shed 5 bases, and the junction held 9 bases outside the gene matches. The CDR3 spells CATQGAGGTEAFF. DNA of the CDR3: TGTGCCACCCAGGGGGCGGGGGGGACTGAAGCTTTCTTT.

The chain joins TRBV5-1 to TRBJ2-7; 8 bases align to TRBD2. V lost 0 bases and J lost 3; bases outside the gene matches: 5. CDR3 length equals 15 residues. CDR1 and CDR2 (germline): SGHRS, YFSETQ. The CDR3 is CASSLGAGGLYEQYF. For the CDR3, the DNA is TGCGCCAGCAGCTTGGGGGCGGGAGGACTCTACGAGCAGTACTTC.

The genes are TRBV6-5 and TRBJ1-1; possibly TRBD1 for D (5 bases). The CDR3 spans 14 residues. V shed 2 bases and J shed 4 bases, with 11 bases lying between them. In germline, CDR1 is MNHEY, CDR2 SVGAGI. This CDR3 is CASSYQGGVTEAFF. In nucleotides, the CDR3 is TGTGCCAGCAGTTACCAGGGCGGGGTCACTGAAGCTTTCTTT.

This clone was detected a few times. The rearrangement joins TRBV4-3 to TRBJ2-1, with 8 bases aligning to TRBD1. This CDR3 is 17 amino acids long. The J segment lost 8 bases and the V segment lost 0 bases, leaving 12 bases of the junction unmatched. Germline CDR1 reads LGHNA; CDR2 reads YSLEER. The CDR3 DNA sequence: TGCGCCAGCAGCCAAGATCTTGCGGCGGACAGGGCCGATGAGCAGTTCTTC. Its translation: CASSQDLAADRADEQFF.

V usage is TRBV11-3 and J usage is TRBJ2-2; the D call may be TRBD1 or TRBD2 (7 bases each). Germline CDR1 is SGHNT and CDR2 is YENEEA. The CDR3 consists of 16 residues. The V and J ends lost 1 base and 7 bases respectively, with 16 bases between them. CDR3 sequence (DNA): TGTGCCAGCAGCTTAGCCGCGCAGGGGGGGATCGGGGAGCTGTTTTTT. This encodes CASSLAAQGGIGELFF. Full variable domain (rest looked up from reference TRBV11-3 and TRBJ2-2): EAGVVQSPRYKIIEKKQPVAFWCNPISGHNTLYWYLQNLGQGPELLIRYENEEAVDDSQLPKDRFSAERLKGVDSTLKIQPAELGDSAVYLCASSLAAQGGIGELFFGEGSRLTVL.

V and J are TRBV27 and TRBJ1-1; TRBD1 aligns across 7 bases. The CDR3 extends over 14 amino acids. Germline V lookup: CDR1 MNHEY, CDR2 SMNVEV (reference sequence). The V and J ends lost 5 bases and 5 bases, in that order; junction bases with no gene match: 8. This chain's CDR3 is CASSATGRRTEAFF. CDR3 DNA: TGTGCCAGCAGTGCGACAGGGAGGAGGACTGAAGCTTTCTTT.

The V gene is TRBV5-1, the J gene TRBJ1-2, with TRBD1 identical over 7 bases. The germline V gene encodes CDR1 SGHRS and CDR2 YFSETQ. V was pared by 4 bases and J by 2 bases, with 8 bases of the junction left unmatched. The CDR3 extends over 15 amino acids. CDR3 amino acids: CASSLSPGQNYGYTF. Here the CDR3 DNA reads TGCGCCAGCAGCCTATCGCCGGGACAGAACTATGGCTACACCTTC.

This chain connects TRBV11-2 to TRBJ2-7; D not certain. The CDR3 runs 15 residues. Germline lookup yields CDR1 SGHAT and CDR2 FQNNGV. The V end lost 2 bases, the J end lost 7 bases, and 18 bases lay between the germline ends. The CDR3 sequence: CASSLSGLVGREQYF. The CDR3, as DNA: TGTGCCAGCAGCTTATCCGGGCTAGTGGGAAGGGAGCAGTACTTC.

The rearrangement joins TRBV18 to TRBJ1-2; D ambiguous. CDR1 and CDR2 from the germline V gene are KGHSH and LQKENI. V was cut by 0 bases and J by 0 bases, with 8 bases left in between. The CDR3 sequence is 15 residues long. The CDR3 loop is CASSPPEGSNYGYTF. In DNA form, the CDR3 reads TGTGCCAGCTCACCACCGGAGGGATCTAACTATGGCTACACCTTC.

The V call is TRBV27, the J call TRBJ2-5; possible D gene TRBD1, 6 bases. The V and J ends lost 0 bases and 6 bases respectively, with 8 bases between them. This CDR3 spans 13 amino acids. Germline lookup yields CDR1 MNHEY and CDR2 SMNVEV (reference sequence). CDR3 in DNA: TGTGCCAGCAGTTTATCGGGACAAAAGACCCAGTACTTC. Its translation: CASSLSGQKTQYF.

The rearrangement joins TRBV6-6 to TRBJ2-2; the D is unclear. The germline V gene has CDR1 MNHNY and CDR2 SVGAGI (reference sequence). V was cut by 6 bases and J by 4 bases, with 12 bases left in between. CDR3 size: 14 residues. CDR3 sequence: CASRAATGTGELFF. CDR3 in DNA: TGTGCCAGCAGAGCCGCAACGGGCACCGGGGAGCTGTTTTTT.

The V and J genes are TRBV12-3 or TRBV12-4 and TRBJ2-5, with 8 nucleotides matching TRBD2. CDR3 length: 13 residues. V trimming: 7 bases; J trimming: 2 bases; junction bases outside the gene matches: 3. This chain's CDR3 is CASNVAGQETQYF. The CDR3 bases are TGTGCCAGCAATGTAGCGGGGCAAGAGACCCAGTACTTC.

This clone was detected a few times. The CDR3 region is CASSKDGGAYEQYF. The CDR3 coding sequence is TGTGCCAGCAGCAAGGACGGGGGGGCCTACGAGCAGTACTTC. The chain joins TRBV7-2 to TRBJ2-7; 8 bases match TRBD2. CDR1 is SGHTA, CDR2 FQGNSA, per germline. There are 14 residues in the CDR3. J gave up 2 bases and V 5 bases, and 5 bases lay outside the gene matches.

The V and J genes are TRBV5-4 and TRBJ2-1, with 7 bases fitting TRBD2. Germline values: CDR1 SGHNT, CDR2 YYREEE (reference sequence). V gave up 3 bases and J gave up 0 bases; unmatched junction bases: 12. This CDR3 spans 18 amino acids. In DNA, the CDR3 is TGTGCCAGCAGCTCCCTTGGGGCTAGCGGTAGCTCCTACAATGAGCAGTTCTTC. It codes for CASSSLGASGSSYNEQFF.

The rearrangement uses TRBV28 and TRBJ1-5; 9 nucleotides match TRBD1. Germline V gene sequence: CDR1 MDHEN, CDR2 SYDVKM. The junction had 6 bases not matched to a gene; V was cut back by 5 bases and J by 7 bases. The CDR3 is 14 residues long. CDR3 coding DNA: TGTGCCAGCAGTCTGACAGGGGGTGGGCAGCCCCAGCATTTT. This codes for CASSLTGGGQPQHF.

The gene calls are TRBV4-3 and TRBJ2-7; possible D gene TRBD2, 6 bases. The CDR3 totals 15 residues. The V end lost 4 bases, the J end lost 4 bases, and 17 bases lay between the germline ends. Germline-derived CDR1 and CDR2 are LGHNA and YSLEER. For the CDR3, the DNA is TGCGCCAGCAGCCTATCCCCGGGGACTGGGTACGAGCAGTACTTC. Translation gives CASSLSPGTGYEQYF.

This clone was found once. The genes are TRBV5-4 and TRBJ1-6, with D hard to call. Germline assignment: CDR1 SGHNT and CDR2 YYREEE (reference sequence). The germline V and J ends were trimmed by 1 base and 1 base, with 9 bases remaining between them. The CDR3 contains 16 residues. CDR3 in amino acids: CASSLSGLSYNSPLHF. In DNA, the CDR3 is TGTGCCAGCAGCTTGAGTGGTCTTTCCTATAATTCACCCCTCCACTTT.

The chain recombines TRBV6-6 with TRBJ1-1, with 7 bases lining up with TRBD1. There are 12 residues in the CDR3. V shed 6 bases and J 10 bases; nucleotides not matched to a gene: 8. Germline lookup yields CDR1 MNHNY and CDR2 SVGAGI (reference sequence). The CDR3 loop is CASSSGQDGAFF. The DNA of the CDR3 is TGTGCCAGCAGCTCAGGACAGGACGGAGCTTTCTTT.

V and J are TRBV18 and TRBJ2-2; D is uncertain. Germline values: CDR1 KGHSH, CDR2 LQKENI. The CDR3 is 18 residues long. Trimming pared 3 bases from V and 0 bases from J, leaving 17 bases between. This chain's CDR3 is CASSPRQDSLANTGELFF. The CDR3, as DNA: TGTGCCAGCTCACCGCGCCAAGACTCACTGGCGAACACCGGGGAGCTGTTTTTT.

This clone has only one observation. At one end, the junction sequence differs from germline, possibly due to a read error. V gene TRBV6-6 combines with J gene TRBJ1-1; no reliable D call. Germline values: CDR1 MNHNY, CDR2 SVGAGI (reference sequence). This CDR3 has 13 amino acids. The CDR3 coding sequence is TGTGCCAGCGAGGGATACTCGAACGCTGAAGCTTTCTTT. This encodes CASEGYSNAEAFF.

The chain couples TRBV4-1 to TRBJ2-1; 11 bases match TRBD2. Unmatched junction bases numbered 0, after V lost 1 base and J lost 4 bases. CDR1 and CDR2 (germline): MGHRA, YSYEKL. This CDR3 is 15 amino acids long. Written as DNA, the CDR3 is TGCGCCAGCAGCCAAGCTAGCGGGGGGTACAATGAGCAGTTCTTC. Protein: CASSQASGGYNEQFF.